Presented here are 4 T cell receptor beta chains from one specimen sequenced in a study of blood T cell repertoires in COVID-19 (TCRdb year 2020). The method behind the library was the immunoSEQ multiplex PCR assay. TCRdb mirrors the immuneACCESS table, restricted to in-frame sequences. Some clones are absent from its copies; in checked studies, under half trace to an unresolved V gene, and the reason for the others is unknown. The sample profile shows 200,000 to 250,000 clones; around 82% of them were found once. The leading ten clones occupy nearly 7.5% of the sample. Material for sequencing was PBMCs or T cells enriched from blood (not recorded which). These receptors all come from a middle-aged woman with acute COVID-19.

The CDR3 sequence is CASSQEYEQFF. In nucleotides, the CDR3 is TGCGCCAGCAGTCAGGAGTATGAGCAGTTCTTC. J is TRBJ2-1 and V is TRBV23-1; D not resolved. TRBV23-1 is identified as an open reading frame with a role that is uncertain. The CDR3 extends over 11 amino acids. Between the trimmed V and J ends, which lost 3 bases and 8 bases, there was a span of 5 bases.

The chain recombines TRBV7-9 with TRBJ2-3; 10 nucleotides agree with TRBD2. The germline CDR1 and CDR2 sequences are SEHNR and FQNEAQ (reference sequence). Unmatched junction bases numbered 10, after V lost 8 bases and J lost 5 bases. The CDR3 covers 15 residues. The CDR3 reads CASVPSGSGRDTQYF. CDR3 DNA: TGTGCCAGCGTCCCTAGCGGGAGTGGCCGAGATACGCAGTATTTT.

V is TRBV10-3 and J is TRBJ1-4; D may be TRBD1 (5 bases). Between the trimmed V and J ends, which lost 3 bases and 0 bases, there was a span of 11 bases. The CDR3 spans 16 residues. Germline lookup yields CDR1 ENHRY and CDR2 SYGVKD. The CDR3 here is CAISEDRIATNEKLFF. Here the CDR3 DNA reads TGTGCCATCAGTGAAGACAGAATTGCAACTAATGAAAAACTGTTTTTT.

The chain employs TRBV19 and TRBJ2-1; 8 nucleotides agree with TRBD2. Germline V gene data show CDR1 as LNHDA and CDR2 as SQIVND (reference sequence). This CDR3 is 16 amino acids long. V shed 5 bases, J shed 9 bases, and the junction held 15 bases outside the gene matches. The CDR3 protein is CASSHLAGPLGGEQFF. CDR3 sequence (DNA): TGTGCCAGTAGTCATTTAGCGGGGCCCCTGGGGGGTGAGCAGTTCTTC.